The present T cell receptor beta chain was sequenced within a study of blood T cell repertoires in COVID-19. Looking at the study overall: PBMCs, B-cell-depleted T cells, or T cells were the source of the cDNA or gDNA that made up the material.

The assay was immunoSEQ multiplex PCR, and TCRdb's table has in-frame clones only and misses some. The table has about 200,000 clones, around 87% seen once. Participant age was roughly 18 to 89 years, and participants resided in about two dozen US areas. Which cohort a participant joined came from the clinical history participants gave. This clone was seen only a few times. Germline V gives CDR1 MNHEY, CDR2 SVGAGI. Trimming shortened V by 6 bases and J by 5 bases, and 14 bases separated the two germline ends. The CDR3 contains 15 residues. The TCR was taken from a woman aged 25 to 39 who had recovered from COVID-19. Input material: PBMCs or T cells enriched from blood (not recorded which). The chain combines TRBV6-5 with TRBJ1-6, with D possibly matching TRBD1 (6 bases). Here the CDR3 reads CASSVSWTDNSPLHF. In nucleotides, the CDR3 is TGTGCCAGCAGCGTCTCCTGGACAGATAATTCACCCCTCCACTTT.